This T cell receptor (beta chain) was recovered during a study of naive and memory T cell subsets. Germline-derived CDR1 and CDR2 are SQVTM and ANQGSEA. The CDR3 runs to 13 residues. The V end lost 7 bases, the J end lost 1 base, and 13 bases lay between the germline ends. In this sample, this clonotype turned up a few times. Both TRBC1 and TRBC2 were covered by a beta constant-region primer of two equimolar oligonucleotides. TCRdb reanalysed the UMI-ligation and nested PCR reads using MiXCR and keeps one entry per CDR3 protein. The data show 130,000 to 150,000 distinct CDR3 sequences, with 15% to 20% seen just once and about 0.14% held by the top ten.

The sequencing input was naive CD4+ T cells from blood. J is TRBJ1-1 and V is TRBV29-1; TRBD1 is a possible D gene (5 bases). The clonotype was recovered from a human donor in good health. CDR3 sequence (DNA): TGCAGCGCCGAGGGGCAGCCGAACACTGAAGCTTTCTTT. Residues: CSAEGQPNTEAFF.